The 13 T cell receptor beta chains below come from one sample, sequenced in a study of T cell repertoires in cytomegalovirus infection. TCRdb reanalysed the reads using MiXCR and keeps one entry per CDR3 protein. The table shows just under 550,000 distinct CDR3 sequences, with about 26% occurring only once. Sequenced material: PBMCs. All receptors derive from a human donor in good health (CMV status not recorded). Some clones in this sample may be carry-over from other donors' samples.

This clonotype was seen only a few times. This rearrangement joins TRBV2 to TRBJ2-7; D is undetermined. V lost 4 bases, J lost 4 bases, and 11 bases lay in between. In germline, CDR1 is SNHLY, CDR2 FYNNEI. The CDR3 covers 13 residues. The CDR3 bases are TGTGCCAGCAGTGTAGTCCAACCATACGAGCAGTACGTC. Translated, it gives CASSVVQPYEQYV.

There are many counts of this clonotype. The genes are TRBV7-8 and TRBJ2-6; possible D gene TRBD2, 6 bases. The CDR3 runs to 17 residues. Germline CDR1 SGHVS, CDR2 FQNEAQ. V shed 3 bases and J shed 0 bases, with 12 bases lying between them. The CDR3 DNA sequence: TGTGCCAGCAGCTTTAGGACTATCCTCTCTGGGGCCAACGTCCTGACTTTC. This encodes CASSFRTILSGANVLTF.

This clonotype was observed a few times. This sequence joins TRBV4-3 and TRBJ2-1; no reliable D call. V was shortened by 0 bases and J by 4 bases, with 7 bases between the two germline ends. The CDR3 is made up of 14 amino acids. The germline V gene encodes CDR1 LGHNA and CDR2 YSLEER. The CDR3 DNA sequence: TGCGCCAGCAGCCAAGAATGGTCGTACAATGAGCAGTTCTTC. Protein sequence: CASSQEWSYNEQFF.

This clonotype was seen a handful of times. The rearrangement joins TRBV12-5 to TRBJ2-2; D perhaps matches TRBD2 (5 bases). This CDR3 region has 17 residues. Germline V gives CDR1 LGHNT, CDR2 FRNRAP. V was pared by 4 bases and J by 2 bases, with 17 bases between. The CDR3 sequence is CASGSQRLSGNTGELFF. The CDR3 nucleotides read TGTGCTAGTGGTTCCCAGAGACTAAGCGGAAACACCGGGGAGCTGTTTTTT.

The V gene is TRBV19, the J gene TRBJ2-1; TRBD2 matches 15 bases. Looked up from germline, CDR1 is LNHDA and CDR2 is SQIVND (reference sequence). The CDR3 is 20 amino acids. The junction had 17 bases not matched to a gene; V was cut back by 7 bases and J by 4 bases. In nucleotides, the CDR3 is TGTGCCAGTACCGACCATGGACTAGCGGGAGGGCAGTTGACATACAATGAGCAGTTCTTC. This codes for CASTDHGLAGGQLTYNEQFF.

The V gene is TRBV5-6, the J gene TRBJ1-5; D remains unclear. Trimming stripped 1 base from V and 0 bases from J, with 11 bases between. CDR1 and CDR2 from the germline V gene are SGHDT and YYEEEE. The length of the CDR3 is 16 residues. CDR3 amino acids: CASSLLADYSNQPQHF. CDR3 DNA: TGTGCCAGCAGCTTGCTGGCGGATTATAGCAATCAGCCCCAGCATTTT. Based on the CDR3 plus reference TRBV5-6 and TRBJ1-5, the full variable domain is DAGVTQSPTHLIKTRGQQVTLRCSPKSGHDTVSWYQQALGQGPQFIFQYYEEEERQRGNFPDRFSGHQFPNYSSELNVNALLLGDSALYLCASSLLADYSNQPQHFGDGTRLSIL.

The chain links TRBV9 to TRBJ1-6; TRBD1 is a possible D gene (6 bases). V was trimmed by 4 bases and J by 9 bases, leaving 11 bases between them. In germline, CDR1 is SGDLS, CDR2 YYNGEE. The CDR3 contains 13 residues. DNA of the CDR3: TGTGCCAGCAGCCCCCAAGGGGGTTCACCCCTCCACTTT. Encoded protein: CASSPQGGSPLHF. Combining the CDR3 with reference TRBV9 and TRBJ1-6 gives the whole variable domain DSGVTQTPKHLITATGQRVTLRCSPRSGDLSVYWYQQSLDQGLQFLIQYYNGEERAKGNILERFSAQQFPDLHSELNLSSLELGDSALYFCASSPQGGSPLHFGNGTRLTVT.

The chain links TRBV7-6 to TRBJ1-4, with D perhaps TRBD1 (5 bases). CDR1 is SGHVS, CDR2 FNYEAQ, per germline. The CDR3 totals 15 residues. V was shortened by 5 bases and J by 8 bases, with 18 bases between the two germline ends. The CDR3 region is CASSPQDFRKEKLFF. The CDR3 nucleotides are TGTGCCAGCAGCCCACAGGACTTCAGGAAGGAAAAACTGTTTTTT.

The chain links TRBV4-3 to TRBJ2-3; D perhaps matches TRBD2 (6 bases). The length of the CDR3 is 14 residues. The ends were cut back, 3 bases at V and 6 bases at J, with 13 bases in the middle. Germline assignment: CDR1 LGHNA and CDR2 YSLEER. In nucleotides, the CDR3 is TGCGCCAGCAGCCAGGAGGGAGTCGGGGATACGCAGTATTTT. Translated, it gives CASSQEGVGDTQYF.

This clonotype was found many times. The chain recombines TRBV7-2 with TRBJ2-3; 7 nucleotides agree with TRBD2. CDR3 size: 16 residues. Trimming at V came to 3 bases and at J to 0 bases, leaving 6 bases not matched to a gene. The germline V gene has CDR1 SGHTA and CDR2 FQGNSA. DNA for the CDR3: TGTGCCAGCAGCTTCGAACTAGCGACTAGCACAGATACGCAGTATTTT. Translated, it gives CASSFELATSTDTQYF.

The V call is TRBV7-8, the J call TRBJ1-1, with D possibly matching TRBD1 (5 bases). Per the germline V gene, CDR1 is SGHVS and CDR2 is FQNEAQ. The CDR3 consists of 16 residues. The V and J ends lost 0 bases and 4 bases respectively, with 15 bases between them. The CDR3 is CASSLAQGAWSTEAFF. The CDR3, as DNA: TGTGCCAGCAGCTTAGCGCAAGGGGCATGGAGCACTGAAGCTTTCTTT.

The CDR3 loop reads CASQGDSNQPQHF. The CDR3 DNA is TGTGCCAGCCAGGGCGATAGCAATCAGCCCCAGCATTTT. V gene TRBV2 combines with J gene TRBJ1-5, with a weak D call TRBD1 (5 bases). Trimming took off 8 bases at V and 0 bases at J, with 8 bases between the two ends. The length of the CDR3 is 13 residues. The germline V gene has CDR1 SNHLY and CDR2 FYNNEI.

J is TRBJ2-5 and V is TRBV27, with D uncertain. V lost 4 bases and J lost 5, with 11 bases in between. The CDR3 extends over 13 amino acids. Germline V CDR1 and CDR2: MNHEY, SMNVEV (reference sequence). The CDR3 protein is CASSWTALETQYF. In DNA, the CDR3 is TGTGCCAGCAGTTGGACCGCTCTTGAGACCCAGTACTTC.